The rows below give T cell receptor beta chains drawn from one sample of a study of cytomegalovirus exposure and HLA in healthy donors. Sequencing used immunoSEQ multiplex PCR; TCRdb keeps in-frame clones, though not all of them. The sample holds about 130,000 clones, around 83% seen once. Sequencing was done on a sample of PBMCs. The receptors here all came from a human donor in good health. CDR3s include the opening cysteine and the closing phenylalanine or tryptophan. Each record gives: J gene, clone size, D gene, V gene, CDR3 protein, CDR3 DNA. A D gene is named only where the DNA matches it firmly. Not every row has a clone size; where given, it reads once, few, many or a size class.

J: TRBJ2-7; size: NA; D: TRBD1; V: TRBV2; CDR3: CASSDQGAGEQYF; DNA: TGTGCCAGCAGTGACCAGGGGGCGGGCGAGCAGTACTTC
J: TRBJ1-1; size: few; D: NA; V: TRBV5-1; CDR3: CASSLPPTAPMNTEAFF; DNA: TGCGCCAGCAGCTTACCCCCCACAGCTCCCATGAACACTGAAGCTTTCTTT
J: TRBJ2-5; size: NA; D: TRBD2; V: TRBV6-5; CDR3: CASSAGGGQQETQYF; DNA: TGTGCCAGCAGTGCCGGGGGGGGCCAACAAGAGACCCAGTACTTC
J: TRBJ1-1; size: once; D: NA; V: TRBV6-5; CDR3: CASSYSRVNTEAFF; DNA: TGTGCCAGCAGTTACTCTCGGGTGAACACTGAAGCTTTCTTT
J: TRBJ1-1; size: NA; D: TRBD1; V: TRBV2; CDR3: CASRDRSTSEAFF; DNA: TGTGCCAGCCGGGACAGGTCGACCTCTGAAGCTTTCTTT
J: TRBJ1-4; size: NA; D: NA; V: TRBV13; CDR3: CASSSGGLGEKLFF; DNA: TGTGCCAGCAGTTCCGGGGGTTTGGGTGAAAAACTGTTTTTT
J: TRBJ2-7; size: NA; D: TRBD1; V: TRBV7-9; CDR3: CSSSLGQVPYEQYF; DNA: TGTTCCAGCAGCTTAGGACAGGTCCCCTACGAGCAGTACTTC
J: TRBJ1-2; size: NA; D: NA; V: TRBV5-6; CDR3: CASSFLNRDGYTF; DNA: TGTGCCAGCAGCTTCCTTAACCGCGATGGCTACACCTTC
J: TRBJ1-6; size: NA; D: NA; V: TRBV7-9; CDR3: CASSLGGDSPLHF; DNA: TGTGCCAGCAGCTTGGGGGGGGATTCACCCCTCCACTTT
J: TRBJ2-7; size: many; D: TRBD1; V: TRBV19; CDR3: CASSIGQGRAEQYF; DNA: TGTGCCAGTAGTATCGGACAGGGAAGGGCCGAGCAGTACTTC
J: TRBJ2-5; size: NA; D: NA; V: TRBV5-6; CDR3: CASSWTRTEQETQYF; DNA: TGTGCCAGCAGCTGGACCCGGACAGAACAAGAGACCCAGTACTTC
J: TRBJ1-5; size: once; D: TRBD1; V: TRBV28; CDR3: CASSLRTGERSSQGTQHF; DNA: TGTGCCAGCAGTTTAAGGACAGGGGAGAGGAGCAGCCAGGGGACCCAGCATTTT
J: TRBJ2-3; size: NA; D: NA; V: TRBV9; CDR3: CASSVVGDLSTDTQYF; DNA: TGTGCCAGCAGCGTAGTCGGGGACTTAAGCACAGATACGCAGTATTTT
J: TRBJ1-3; size: NA; D: TRBD1; V: TRBV25-1; CDR3: CASSFGGGGNTIYF; DNA: TGTGCCAGCAGTTTCGGAGGGGGCGGAAACACCATATATTTT
J: TRBJ2-7; size: NA; D: TRBD2; V: TRBV6-5; CDR3: CAIKLGGGSYEQYF; DNA: TGTGCCATTAAGCTCGGGGGGGGCTCCTACGAGCAGTACTTC
J: TRBJ1-1; size: NA; D: NA; V: TRBV7-9; CDR3: CASSSLDIMNTEAFF; DNA: TGTGCCAGCAGCTCGCTGGACATCATGAACACTGAAGCTTTCTTT
J: TRBJ2-3; size: once; D: TRBD1; V: TRBV27; CDR3: CASSLSTGADTRQYF; DNA: TGTGCCAGCAGTTTATCGACAGGGGCGGATACGCGGCAGTATTTT
J: TRBJ1-4; size: NA; D: NA; V: TRBV28; CDR3: CASSNSQGRGEKLFF; DNA: TGTGCCAGCTCGAACTCCCAGGGTCGTGGGGAAAAACTGTTTTTT
J: TRBJ1-1; size: few; D: NA; V: TRBV4-2; CDR3: CASTISGDTEAFF; DNA: TGTGCCAGCACTATTTCCGGAGACACTGAAGCTTTCTTT
J: TRBJ1-2; size: NA; D: TRBD1; V: TRBV4-1; CDR3: CASSQRRQGLTHGYTF; DNA: TGTGCCAGCAGCCAAAGAAGACAGGGTCTCACCCATGGCTACACCTTC
J: TRBJ1-5; size: NA; D: TRBD1; V: TRBV6-1; CDR3: CASSEYPQGSQPQHF; DNA: TGTGCCAGCAGTGAATACCCACAGGGGAGTCAGCCCCAGCATTTT
J: TRBJ2-5; size: NA; D: NA; V: TRBV9; CDR3: CASSVGVFQETQYF; DNA: TGTGCCAGCAGCGTCGGGGTCTTCCAAGAGACCCAGTACTTC
J: TRBJ2-1; size: few; D: NA; V: TRBV5-1; CDR3: CASSLGDLNNEQFF; DNA: TGCGCCAGCAGCTTGGGAGACTTGAACAATGAGCAGTTCTTC
J: TRBJ2-1; size: NA; D: TRBD2; V: TRBV7-9; CDR3: CASSPRGGGAKNEQFF; DNA: TGTGCCAGCAGCCCCCGGGGCGGGGGGGCCAAGAATGAGCAGTTCTTC
J: TRBJ2-6; size: few; D: NA; V: TRBV18; CDR3: CASFPGRGSGANVLTF; DNA: TGTGCCAGCTTCCCAGGCAGGGGATCAGGGGCCAACGTCCTGACTTTC
J: TRBJ2-1; size: few; D: NA; V: TRBV27; CDR3: CASSLSGSRGSYNEQFF; DNA: TGTGCCAGCAGTTTATCGGGGAGCAGGGGATCCTACAATGAGCAGTTCTTC
J: TRBJ2-7; size: NA; D: NA; V: TRBV7-6; CDR3: CASSPTLSGEQYF; DNA: TGTGCCAGCAGCCCCACGCTGAGCGGAGAGCAGTACTTC
J: TRBJ2-7; size: NA; D: NA; V: TRBV20-1; CDR3: CSARVSGGEYF; DNA: TGCAGTGCTAGAGTTTCAGGCGGGGAGTACTTC
J: TRBJ1-6; size: NA; D: NA; V: TRBV19; CDR3: CASLRPTDVYVSYNSPLHF; DNA: TGTGCCAGTCTAAGGCCAACAGATGTGTATGTCTCCTATAATTCACCCCTCCACTTT
J: TRBJ1-6; size: NA; D: NA; V: TRBV10-1; CDR3: CASSEGGILSPLHF; DNA: TGCGCCAGCAGTGAGGGAGGAATTCTCTCACCCCTCCACTTT
J: TRBJ1-1; size: NA; D: NA; V: TRBV19; CDR3: CASSWSRDIYAEAFF; DNA: TGTGCCAGTAGTTGGAGCCGGGACATTTATGCTGAAGCTTTCTTT
J: TRBJ2-5; size: NA; D: TRBD1; V: TRBV6-1; CDR3: CASRSGQGKTQYF; DNA: TGTGCCAGCAGATCGGGACAGGGAAAGACCCAGTACTTC
J: TRBJ1-2; size: NA; D: NA; V: TRBV28; CDR3: CASSSRGANYGYTF; DNA: TGTGCCAGCAGTTCCAGGGGCGCTAACTATGGCTACACCTTC
J: TRBJ1-2; size: NA; D: NA; V: TRBV11-2; CDR3: CASSASRHSDGGYTF; DNA: TGTGCCAGCAGCGCTAGTCGCCATTCAGATGGTGGCTACACCTTC
J: TRBJ2-5; size: NA; D: TRBD1; V: TRBV5-1; CDR3: CASSLDRAGETQYF; DNA: TGCGCCAGCAGTTTGGACAGGGCGGGAGAGACCCAGTACTTC
J: TRBJ1-1; size: few; D: NA; V: TRBV4-2; CDR3: CASSQEFSSEAFF; DNA: TGTGCCAGCAGCCAAGAATTCAGTTCTGAAGCTTTCTTT
J: TRBJ2-5; size: NA; D: NA; V: TRBV7-9; CDR3: CASSDPLRSQETQYF; DNA: TGTGCCAGCAGCGACCCGCTGCGGTCACAAGAGACCCAGTACTTC
J: TRBJ1-1; size: NA; D: TRBD1; V: TRBV7-9; CDR3: CASSLARSGTGDTEAFF; DNA: TGTGCCAGCAGCTTAGCCCGGTCGGGGACAGGGGACACTGAAGCTTTCTTT
J: TRBJ2-1; size: NA; D: TRBD2; V: TRBV11-3; CDR3: CASSAQRERQFF; DNA: TGTGCCAGCAGCGCCCAGCGGGAACGGCAGTTCTTC
J: TRBJ1-3; size: once; D: NA; V: TRBV5-1; CDR3: CASSLVGGRAGNTIYF; DNA: TGCGCCAGCAGCTTGGTCGGGGGTCGGGCTGGAAACACCATATATTTT
J: TRBJ2-7; size: NA; D: TRBD1; V: TRBV27; CDR3: CASSLAGTGAIHYF; DNA: TGTGCCAGCAGTCTAGCCGGGACAGGGGCTATTCATTACTTC
J: TRBJ1-6; size: NA; D: TRBD1; V: TRBV19; CDR3: CAINAPGTVNSPLHF; DNA: TGTGCCATTAACGCCCCCGGGACAGTGAATTCACCCCTCCACTTT
J: TRBJ2-7; size: NA; D: NA; V: TRBV28; CDR3: CASSIPSVYEQYF; DNA: TGTGCCAGCAGTATCCCGAGTGTCTACGAGCAGTACTTC
J: TRBJ2-7; size: NA; D: NA; V: TRBV6-5; CDR3: CATVVWSSYEQYF; DNA: TGTGCCACCGTAGTGTGGAGCTCCTACGAGCAGTACTTC
J: TRBJ2-1; size: NA; D: TRBD1; V: TRBV6-5; CDR3: CASSGGGTGDNEQFF; DNA: TGTGCCAGCTCCGGTGGCGGGACAGGGGACAATGAGCAGTTCTTC
J: TRBJ1-1; size: once; D: NA; V: TRBV9; CDR3: CASSLQGTSTEAFF; DNA: TGTGCCAGCAGCTTACAGGGTACGTCTACTGAAGCTTTCTTT
J: TRBJ2-1; size: NA; D: NA; V: TRBV15; CDR3: CATSRDPGLGNEQFF; DNA: TGTGCCACCAGCAGAGATCCAGGGTTGGGCAATGAGCAGTTCTTC
J: TRBJ1-5; size: once; D: TRBD1; V: TRBV5-8; CDR3: CASSLPGQLNQPQHF; DNA: TGTGCCAGCAGCTTACCGGGACAGTTGAATCAGCCCCAGCATTTT
J: TRBJ2-2; size: NA; D: NA; V: TRBV5-4; CDR3: CASSLMGGAGGELFF; DNA: TGTGCCAGCAGCTTAATGGGGGGGGCAGGCGGGGAGCTGTTTTTT
J: TRBJ1-5; size: NA; D: TRBD1; V: TRBV6-5; CDR3: CASRKGGTANQPQHF; DNA: TGTGCCAGCAGAAAAGGGGGGACAGCTAATCAGCCCCAGCATTTT
J: TRBJ2-7; size: NA; D: TRBD1; V: TRBV27; CDR3: CASSPGQGAYEQYF; DNA: TGTGCCAGCTCTCCGGGACAGGGGGCTTACGAGCAGTACTTC
J: TRBJ1-1; size: NA; D: NA; V: TRBV5-6; CDR3: CASSLLANTEAFF; DNA: TGTGCCAGCAGCTTGTTAGCGAACACTGAAGCTTTCTTT
J: TRBJ2-7; size: NA; D: NA; V: TRBV19; CDR3: CASSIGHPSGQYF; DNA: TGTGCCAGTAGTATAGGCCACCCTTCCGGGCAGTACTTC
J: TRBJ2-3; size: NA; D: TRBD2; V: TRBV4-1; CDR3: CASSQVGEGSSGTDTQYF; DNA: TGCGCCAGCAGCCAAGTCGGGGAGGGATCCTCGGGCACAGATACGCAGTATTTT
J: TRBJ2-5; size: NA; D: TRBD2; V: TRBV28; CDR3: CASSLWSGAGETQYF; DNA: TGTGCCAGCAGTTTATGGAGCGGGGCGGGGGAGACCCAGTACTTC
J: TRBJ1-1; size: NA; D: NA; V: TRBV6-5; CDR3: CASSPGLGEAFF; DNA: TGTGCCAGCAGTCCAGGGTTGGGTGAAGCTTTCTTT
J: TRBJ2-1; size: NA; D: NA; V: TRBV7-6; CDR3: CASSPGRHEQFF; DNA: TGTGCCAGCAGCCCAGGGAGGCATGAGCAGTTCTTC